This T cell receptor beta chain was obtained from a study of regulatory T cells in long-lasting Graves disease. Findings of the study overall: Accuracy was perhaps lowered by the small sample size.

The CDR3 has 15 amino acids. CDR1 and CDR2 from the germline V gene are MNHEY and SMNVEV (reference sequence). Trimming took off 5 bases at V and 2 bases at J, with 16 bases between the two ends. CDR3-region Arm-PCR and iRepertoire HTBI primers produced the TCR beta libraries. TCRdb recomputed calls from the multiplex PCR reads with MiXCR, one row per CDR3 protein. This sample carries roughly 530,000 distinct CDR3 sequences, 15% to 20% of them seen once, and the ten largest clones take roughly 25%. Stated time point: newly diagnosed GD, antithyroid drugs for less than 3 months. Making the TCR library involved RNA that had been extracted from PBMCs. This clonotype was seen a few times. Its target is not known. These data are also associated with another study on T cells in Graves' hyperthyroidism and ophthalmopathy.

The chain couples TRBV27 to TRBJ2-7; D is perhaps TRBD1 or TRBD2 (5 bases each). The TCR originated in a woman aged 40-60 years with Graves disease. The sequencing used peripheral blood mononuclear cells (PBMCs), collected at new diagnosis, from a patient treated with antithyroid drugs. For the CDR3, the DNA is TGTGCCAGCAGTCGAGGCCTGGGACGGGCCTACGAGCAGTACTTC. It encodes CASSRGLGRAYEQYF.